Listed below are T cell receptor beta chains from one sample, sequenced in a study of blood T cell repertoires in COVID-19. The table came from immunoSEQ multiplex PCR; TCRdb's copy has only in-frame clones and leaves some out. This table has about 150,000 clones, more than 85% appearing once. The sample was peripheral blood. These TCRs come from a woman over 75 with COVID-19, enrolled during active disease. The CDR3 runs from the conserved cysteine through the conserved F or W. The order of the fields is J gene, V gene, clone size, D gene, CDR3 DNA, CDR3 protein. The D gene is left open where the match is weak. Clone size appears in some rows only: once, few, many, or a class for an expanded clone.

TRBJ2-1,TRBV5-1,-,TRBD2,TGCGCCAGCAGCTTGAGGGTAGCGGGATACAATGAGCAGTTCTTC,CASSLRVAGYNEQFF
TRBJ2-7,TRBV11-2,-,-,TGTGCCAGCAGCTTAGTCGGCGAGCAGTACTTC,CASSLVGEQYF
TRBJ1-1,TRBV6-1,-,-,TGTGCCAGCAGTGATCAGGGGTATACTGAAGCTTTCTTT,CASSDQGYTEAFF
TRBJ2-5,TRBV3-1/TRBV3-2,-,-,TGTGCCAGCAGCCCGTACCAAGAGACCCAGTACTTC,CASSPYQETQYF
TRBJ1-3,TRBV6-2/TRBV6-3,-,-,TGTGCCAGCAGCACCCTCGCGGGTTTTGGAAACACCATATATTTT,CASSTLAGFGNTIYF
TRBJ2-7,TRBV23-1,-,TRBD1,TGCGCCAGCAGTCAATCCCAGGACAGGGTTATACACGAGCAGTACTTC,CASSQSQDRVIHEQYF
TRBJ2-7,TRBV28,-,TRBD1,TGTGCCAGCAGTATACCGGGACAGGGGTCTTGGGAGCAGTACTTC,CASSIPGQGSWEQYF
TRBJ1-5,TRBV28,-,TRBD1,TGTGCCAGCTTGGGACAGATTTATAGCAATCAGCCCCAGCATTTT,CASLGQIYSNQPQHF
TRBJ2-7,TRBV11-2,-,TRBD1,TGTGCCAGCAGCCGGGGACAGGGCTCCTACGAGCAGTACTTC,CASSRGQGSYEQYF
TRBJ2-3,TRBV5-1,-,-,TGCGCCAGCAGTTCTCGAGCTAGCACAGATACGCAGTATTTT,CASSSRASTDTQYF
TRBJ1-2,TRBV6-5,-,-,TGTGCCAGCAGTCACCCGGAGGGCTATGGCTACACCTTC,CASSHPEGYGYTF
TRBJ2-2,TRBV28,-,TRBD2,TGTGCCAGCAGTTTTTGGACTAGCGGGACTGTCGGGGAGCTGTTTTTT,CASSFWTSGTVGELFF
TRBJ1-5,TRBV7-2,once,TRBD1,TGTGCCAGCAGCTGGGGACAGGGAAATTTTCAGCCCCAGCATTTT,CASSWGQGNFQPQHF
TRBJ2-6,TRBV13,-,TRBD2,TGTGCCAGCAGCTCTAAACTAGCGGGAGGACCTGGGGCCAACGTCCTGACTTTC,CASSSKLAGGPGANVLTF
TRBJ1-4,TRBV5-1,-,-,TGCGCCAGCAGCCCTGGCCAGGGTTTCGAAAAACTGTTTTTT,CASSPGQGFEKLFF
TRBJ2-5,TRBV28,-,-,TGTGCCAGCAGTTTTGACAGCGTACAAGAGACCCAGTACTTC,CASSFDSVQETQYF
TRBJ2-1,TRBV5-6,-,TRBD2,TGTGCCAGCAGCATCGGGACTAGCGGGAGACAGGGTGAGCAGTTCTTC,CASSIGTSGRQGEQFF
TRBJ1-6,TRBV7-9,-,-,TGTGCCAGCAGCCGGGACACCGATAATTCACCCCTCCACTTT,CASSRDTDNSPLHF
TRBJ1-2,TRBV7-9,-,-,TGTGCCAGCAGCCGGGAGTGGGCAGCAGATGGCTACACCTTC,CASSREWAADGYTF
TRBJ2-1,TRBV7-9,-,TRBD2,TGTGCCAGCAGCGTTAAAGTAGGGACTAGCGGGAGGATCTACAATGAGCAGTTCTTC,CASSVKVGTSGRIYNEQFF
TRBJ2-1,TRBV28,-,-,TGTGCCAGCAGCCCCGGGATCGGCCGGCAATACAATGAGCAGTTCTTC,CASSPGIGRQYNEQFF
TRBJ1-5,TRBV5-4,-,-,TGTGCCAGCAGCTCCAATCAACACCCGAATCAGCCCCAGCATTTT,CASSSNQHPNQPQHF
TRBJ2-1,TRBV7-2,-,TRBD2,TGTGCCAGCAGCTCAATACTAGCGGGAGAGGGTTTGTATGAGCAGTTCTTC,CASSSILAGEGLYEQFF
TRBJ2-4,TRBV3-1/TRBV3-2,-,-,TGTGCCAGCAGCCCTCCAATGGGCGGGACCCTAGCCAAAAACATTCAGTACTTC,CASSPPMGGTLAKNIQYF
TRBJ1-5,TRBV19,-,-,TGTGCCAGTAGTCTCGGCAATCAGCCCCAGCATTTT,CASSLGNQPQHF
TRBJ1-5,TRBV19,few,TRBD1,TGTGCCAGTCAGACAGGGCTTAGCAATCAGCCCCAGCATTTT,CASQTGLSNQPQHF
TRBJ2-1,TRBV7-2,-,-,TGTGCCAGCAGCTTAGCGGCGGTGTATGAGCAGTTCTTC,CASSLAAVYEQFF
TRBJ2-7,TRBV28,-,TRBD1,TGTGCCAGCAGTGCTCCGGGACAGGGGGACGAGCAGTACTTC,CASSAPGQGDEQYF
TRBJ2-2,TRBV6-2/TRBV6-3,few,TRBD2,TGTGCCAGCAGTTCGAGGACTAGCGGGAGGGCATGGGGGGAGCTGTTTTTT,CASSSRTSGRAWGELFF
TRBJ1-1,TRBV6-5,-,-,TGTGCCAGCTCAGGGTATACTGAAGCTTTCTTT,CASSGYTEAFF
TRBJ1-4,TRBV28,-,TRBD1,TGTGCCAGCAGTGATACACAGGGGTTGATTGAAAAACTGTTTTTT,CASSDTQGLIEKLFF
TRBJ1-1,TRBV5-4,-,-,TGTGCCAGCAGCTTGGGAGGGAGCACTGAAGCTTTCTTT,CASSLGGSTEAFF
TRBJ1-2,TRBV7-8,-,TRBD1,TGTGCCAGCAGCCTGGGACAGGGTGAGGCTGGCTACACCTTC,CASSLGQGEAGYTF
TRBJ1-2,TRBV12-3/TRBV12-4,few,-,TGTGCCAGCAGTCGACGGGATGGCTACACCTTC,CASSRRDGYTF
TRBJ1-2,TRBV5-1,few,TRBD1,TGCGCCAGCAGTTCCCTTTTAAGGACAGGATCCGATGGCTACACCTTC,CASSSLLRTGSDGYTF
TRBJ2-3,TRBV11-2,-,-,TGTGCCAGCAGCCCGGTCGGGGGAGGGGGGACAGATACGCAGTATTTT,CASSPVGGGGTDTQYF
TRBJ1-3,TRBV4-2,once,-,TGTGCCAGCAGCCAAGTGAACCCTGAGGGAAACACCATATATTTT,CASSQVNPEGNTIYF
TRBJ1-6,TRBV27,-,-,TGTGCCAGCAGTTTATTCTTGGCGGGAAATTCACCCCTCCACTTT,CASSLFLAGNSPLHF
TRBJ2-1,TRBV3-1/TRBV3-2,-,TRBD2,TGTGCCAGCAGCCAAGTTGTGGGACTAGCGGGAGGGCAGTTCTTC,CASSQVVGLAGGQFF
TRBJ1-6,TRBV5-4,-,TRBD1,TGTGCCAGCAGCTCGACAGGGTATAATTCACCCCTCCACTTT,CASSSTGYNSPLHF
TRBJ1-2,TRBV2,-,-,TGTGCCAGCAGTGAAGCGCTTGTGACAACTGGCTACACCTTC,CASSEALVTTGYTF
TRBJ1-2,TRBV12-3/TRBV12-4,-,-,TGTGCCAGCAGATCCTCGGGTGGCTACACCTTC,CASRSSGGYTF
TRBJ2-7,TRBV7-8,few,TRBD2,TGTGCCAGCAGCTTAGGACTAGCGGGAGGCCCCTACGAGCAGTACTTC,CASSLGLAGGPYEQYF
TRBJ1-4,TRBV4-2,-,-,TGTGCCAGCAGCCCGGCACTATGGACAACTAATGAAAAACTGTTTTTT,CASSPALWTTNEKLFF
TRBJ1-1,TRBV15,-,-,TGTGCCATCGCCCGCGGGAACACTGAAGCTTTCTTT,CAIARGNTEAFF
TRBJ1-6,TRBV21-1,-,-,TGTGCCAGCAGCAAAGTTAACAGGGCGGATTCACCCCTCCACTTT,CASSKVNRADSPLHF
TRBJ2-7,TRBV11-3,once,-,TGTGCCAGCAGCCTTCAGGGTAGCTACGAGCAGTACTTC,CASSLQGSYEQYF